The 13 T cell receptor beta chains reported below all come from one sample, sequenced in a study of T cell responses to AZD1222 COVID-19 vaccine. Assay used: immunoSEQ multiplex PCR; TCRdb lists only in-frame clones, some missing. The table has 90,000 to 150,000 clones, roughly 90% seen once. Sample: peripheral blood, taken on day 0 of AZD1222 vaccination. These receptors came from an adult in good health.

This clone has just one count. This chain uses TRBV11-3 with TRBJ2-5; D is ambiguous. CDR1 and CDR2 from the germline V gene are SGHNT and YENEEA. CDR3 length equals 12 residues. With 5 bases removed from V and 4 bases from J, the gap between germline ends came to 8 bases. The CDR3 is CASSRPGETQYF. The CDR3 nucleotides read TGTGCCAGCAGCCGTCCGGGAGAGACCCAGTACTTC.

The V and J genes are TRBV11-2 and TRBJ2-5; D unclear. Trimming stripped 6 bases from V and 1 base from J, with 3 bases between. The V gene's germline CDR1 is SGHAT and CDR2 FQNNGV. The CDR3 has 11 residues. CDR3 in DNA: TGTGCCAGCAGAATCCAAGAGACCCAGTACTTC. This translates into CASRIQETQYF.

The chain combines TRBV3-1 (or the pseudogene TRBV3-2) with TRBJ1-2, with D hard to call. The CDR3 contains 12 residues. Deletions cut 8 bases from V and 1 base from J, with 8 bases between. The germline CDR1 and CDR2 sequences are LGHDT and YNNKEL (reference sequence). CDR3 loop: CASLGVNYGYTF. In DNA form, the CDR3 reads TGTGCCAGCCTGGGAGTTAACTATGGCTACACCTTC.

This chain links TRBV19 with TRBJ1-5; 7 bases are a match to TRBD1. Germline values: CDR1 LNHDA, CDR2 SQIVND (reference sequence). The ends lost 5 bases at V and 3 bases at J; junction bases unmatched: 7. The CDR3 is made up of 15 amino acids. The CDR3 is CASSAGTANNQPQHF. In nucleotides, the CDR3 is TGTGCCAGTAGTGCCGGGACAGCAAACAATCAGCCCCAGCATTTT.

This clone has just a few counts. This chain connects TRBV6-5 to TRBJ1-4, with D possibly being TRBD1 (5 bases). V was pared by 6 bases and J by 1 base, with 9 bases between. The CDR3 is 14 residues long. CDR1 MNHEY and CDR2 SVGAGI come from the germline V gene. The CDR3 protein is CASRRDGTNEKLFF. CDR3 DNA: TGTGCCAGCAGACGGGACGGAACTAATGAAAAACTGTTTTTT.

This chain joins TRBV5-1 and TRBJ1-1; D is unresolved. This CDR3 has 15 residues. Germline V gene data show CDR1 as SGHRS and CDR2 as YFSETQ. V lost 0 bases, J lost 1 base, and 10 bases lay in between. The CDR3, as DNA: TGCGCCAGCAGCTTGGAGGAACAGTCGAACACTGAAGCTTTCTTT. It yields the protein CASSLEEQSNTEAFF.

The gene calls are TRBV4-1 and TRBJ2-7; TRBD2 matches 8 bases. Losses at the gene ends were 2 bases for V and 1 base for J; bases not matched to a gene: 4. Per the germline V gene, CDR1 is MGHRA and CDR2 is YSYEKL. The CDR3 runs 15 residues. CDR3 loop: CASSQTGLGSYEQYF. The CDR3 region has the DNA TGCGCCAGCAGCCAAACGGGACTAGGGTCCTACGAGCAGTACTTC.

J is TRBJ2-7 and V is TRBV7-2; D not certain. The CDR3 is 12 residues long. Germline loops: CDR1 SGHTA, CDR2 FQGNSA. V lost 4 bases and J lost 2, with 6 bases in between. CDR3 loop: CASSSLTYEQYF. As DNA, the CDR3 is TGTGCCAGCAGCTCTTTAACCTACGAGCAGTACTTC.

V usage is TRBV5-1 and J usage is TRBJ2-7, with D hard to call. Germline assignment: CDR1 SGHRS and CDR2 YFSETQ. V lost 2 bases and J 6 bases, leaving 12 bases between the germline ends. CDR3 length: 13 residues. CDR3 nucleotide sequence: TGCGCCAGCAGCTTTGGAACCGCCAGCGAGCAGTACTTC. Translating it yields CASSFGTASEQYF.

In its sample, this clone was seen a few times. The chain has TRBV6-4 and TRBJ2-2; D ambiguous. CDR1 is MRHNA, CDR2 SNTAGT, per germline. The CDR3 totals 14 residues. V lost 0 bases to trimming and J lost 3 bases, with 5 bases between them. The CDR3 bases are TGTGCCAGCAGTGACTCGATGGACACCGGGGAGCTGTTTTTT. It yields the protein CASSDSMDTGELFF.

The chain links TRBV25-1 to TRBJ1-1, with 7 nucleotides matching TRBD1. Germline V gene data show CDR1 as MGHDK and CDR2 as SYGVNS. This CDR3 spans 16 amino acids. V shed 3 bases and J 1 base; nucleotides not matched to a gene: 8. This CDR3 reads CASSDPRTGKNTEAFF. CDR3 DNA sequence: TGTGCCAGCAGTGATCCTCGGACAGGAAAGAACACTGAAGCTTTCTTT.

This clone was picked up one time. The CDR3 region has the DNA TGTGCCAGCAGCTTAGGGGCAGCGATGAACACCGGGGAGCTGTTTTTT. Its translation is CASSLGAAMNTGELFF. V gene TRBV7-9 combines with J gene TRBJ2-2; D call uncertain. V lost 1 base, J lost 1 base, and 10 bases lay in between. This CDR3 spans 16 amino acids. In germline, CDR1 is SEHNR, CDR2 FQNEAQ (reference sequence).

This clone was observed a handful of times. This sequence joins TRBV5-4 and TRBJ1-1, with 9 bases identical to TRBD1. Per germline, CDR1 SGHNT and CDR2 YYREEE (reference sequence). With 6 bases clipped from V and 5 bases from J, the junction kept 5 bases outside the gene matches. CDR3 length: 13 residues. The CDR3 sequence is CASIGTGTTEAFF. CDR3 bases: TGTGCCAGCATTGGGACAGGGACTACTGAAGCTTTCTTT.